Shown below are 26 T cell receptor beta chains from a single sample sequenced in a study of T cells in Graves' hyperthyroidism and ophthalmopathy (dated by TCRdb to between 2019 and 2020). Libraries came from multiplex PCR. Sequencer: Illumina HiSeq 2000. Amplification of TCR beta CDR3 regions was carried out from RNA transcripts. The TCR CDR3 was subjected to a first round of RT-PCR using the HTBI primer set and the Qiagen OneStep RT-PCR kit. In-frame beta chains were kept once TCRdb had trimmed the public reads at Q25 with fastp and called clones with MiXCR. Each CDR3 protein gets just one entry, which takes the most common genes and DNA from the rows behind it. The sample data list approximately 640,000 distinct CDR3 sequences, and around 15% of these were observed just once. Around 16% of the sample rests with the top ten. Input material: blood. These receptors originate from a middle-aged man with Graves' hyperthyroidism.

This clonotype was detected a few times. This sequence joins TRBV19 and TRBJ2-2, with D maybe TRBD2 (5 bases). V lost 5 bases and J 1 base, leaving 8 bases between the germline ends. The CDR3 has 14 residues. The germline V gene has CDR1 LNHDA and CDR2 SQIVND (reference sequence). In DNA form, the CDR3 reads TGTGCCAGTAGTTTCGGGATGAACACCGGGGAGCTGTTTTTT. Translation: CASSFGMNTGELFF.

This clonotype was observed a few times. The chain has TRBV19 and TRBJ2-7; either TRBD1 or TRBD2 may fit D (5 bases each). The CDR3 runs to 15 residues. CDR1 LNHDA and CDR2 SQIVND come from the germline V gene (reference sequence). Trimming took 5 bases from V and 0 from J, leaving 14 bases between them. The DNA of the CDR3 is TGTGCCAGTAGTGTTCCGGGACGGAGCTCCTACGAGCAGTACTTC. Translating gives CASSVPGRSSYEQYF.

On this clonotype: Since a much larger clone is just one base distant, this may be a read error. This chain connects TRBV6-5 to TRBJ1-6; D unresolved. Germline CDR1 and CDR2: MNHEY and SVGAGI. The CDR3 runs 13 residues. CDR3: CVSSSERSVPLHF. For the CDR3, the DNA is TGTGTCAGCAGTTCCGAACGGTCGGTGCCCCTCCACTTT.

In this sample, this clonotype turned up a few times. V is TRBV4-3 and J is TRBJ2-7, with TRBD2 matching 7 bases. The junction had 15 bases not matched to a gene; V was cut back by 0 bases and J by 7 bases. The CDR3 sequence is 17 residues long. The germline gives CDR1 LGHNA, CDR2 YSLEER. CDR3: CASSQDPGLVGVWEQYF. CDR3 nucleotides: TGCGCCAGCAGCCAAGATCCCGGACTAGTAGGTGTGTGGGAGCAGTACTTC.

The chain combines TRBV5-1 with TRBJ2-3; 11 positions match TRBD2. In germline, CDR1 is SGHRS, CDR2 YFSETQ. The CDR3 spans 19 residues. V shed 0 bases and J 0 bases; nucleotides not matched to a gene: 9. The CDR3 DNA follows: TGCGCCAGCAGCTTGGCCGGGACTAGCGGATATACTAGCACAGATACGCAGTATTTT. Residues: CASSLAGTSGYTSTDTQYF.

This clonotype has only a few counts. The V and J genes are TRBV24-1 and TRBJ2-3; D not certain. The CDR3 is 12 residues long. The germline CDR1 and CDR2 sequences are KGHDR and SFDVKD. V was trimmed by 4 bases and J by 9 bases, leaving 10 bases between them. The CDR3 coding sequence is TGTGCCACCAGTGACACTTTACCGACGCAGTATTTT. It is translated as CATSDTLPTQYF.

This clonotype was seen repeatedly, ten times or more. V and J are TRBV30 and TRBJ1-3, with a possible D match to TRBD1 (6 bases). Germline V lookup: CDR1 GTSNPN, CDR2 SVGIG (reference sequence). V dropped 6 bases and J dropped 1 base, with 7 bases sitting between them. This CDR3 contains 12 residues. In DNA form, the CDR3 reads TGTGCCTGCCAGGGGTCTGGAAACACCATATATTTT. It yields the protein CACQGSGNTIYF.

This clonotype was seen at least ten times. The chain carries TRBV20-1 and TRBJ2-2; 10 nucleotides align to TRBD2. V lost 0 bases, J lost 6 bases, and 7 bases stayed unmatched. The germline CDR1 and CDR2 sequences are DFQATT and SNEGSKA (reference sequence). The CDR3 runs to 16 residues. CDR3: CSARDPSSGSAGELFF. CDR3 nucleotides: TGCAGTGCTAGAGATCCGTCTAGCGGGAGCGCCGGGGAGCTGTTTTTT.

This clonotype has ten or more counts. This chain uses TRBV28 with TRBJ2-2; D uncertain. This CDR3 is 15 amino acids long. V gave up 3 bases and J gave up 2 bases, with 10 bases separating them. The germline gives CDR1 MDHEN, CDR2 SYDVKM. The chain's CDR3 is CASSLGSINTGELFF. As DNA, the CDR3 is TGTGCCAGCAGTTTGGGCAGCATCAACACCGGGGAGCTGTTTTTT.

As to this clonotype: The CDR3 end shows no conserved phenylalanine or tryptophan, and so a read error is likely. V gene TRBV7-2 combines with J gene TRBJ1-4; no reliable D call. This CDR3 is 14 amino acids long. The germline V gene encodes CDR1 SGHTA and CDR2 FQGNSA. Trimming stripped 5 bases from V and 3 bases from J, with 10 bases between. The CDR3 DNA reads TGTGCCAGCAGCCCCAAAGGTCCTAATGAAAAACTGTTTCTT. It translates to CASSPKGPNEKLFL.

This clonotype occurred a few times. The chain has TRBV7-8 and TRBJ2-1; 8 nucleotides line up with TRBD1. The CDR3 loop spans 16 amino acids. Germline values: CDR1 SGHVS, CDR2 FQNEAQ. With 5 bases clipped from V and 5 bases from J, the junction kept 11 bases outside the gene matches. The CDR3 DNA reads TGTGCCAGCAGCCATCGACAGGGGCCCTTAAACAATGAGCAGTTCTTC. Its protein product is CASSHRQGPLNNEQFF.

This clonotype was detected ten times or more. CDR3 protein: CAWSSWDRGSFYGYTF. The CDR3 DNA is TGTGCCTGGAGTTCCTGGGACAGGGGCTCTTTCTATGGCTACACCTTC. The chain employs TRBV30 and TRBJ1-2; 10 positions agree with TRBD1. V shed 2 bases and J 4 bases; nucleotides not matched to a gene: 10. The CDR3 totals 16 residues. In germline, CDR1 is GTSNPN, CDR2 SVGIG (reference sequence).

The V gene is TRBV7-8, the J gene TRBJ2-1; D is unclear. V lost 8 bases and J 8 bases, leaving 13 bases between the germline ends. This CDR3 comprises 12 residues. In germline, CDR1 is SGHVS, CDR2 FQNEAQ. DNA of the CDR3: TGTGCCAGCCGGAATCGGCGTGATGAGCAGTTCTTC. The encoded protein is CASRNRRDEQFF.

The chain uses TRBV4-1 and TRBJ2-7; D might be TRBD1 (6 bases). The CDR3 is 15 residues long. Trimming cost V 0 bases and J 4 bases, with 13 bases left between them. The V gene's germline CDR1 is MGHRA and CDR2 YSYEKL. As DNA, the CDR3 is TGCGCCAGCAGCCAAGATGGACCAGGGGTATACGAGCAGTACTTC. Translated, it gives CASSQDGPGVYEQYF.

This clonotype was seen ten or more times. For the CDR3, the DNA is TGTGCCAGCAGCTCCCGGACAGGCTCTGGAAACACCATATATTTT. Translation: CASSSRTGSGNTIYF. The chain carries TRBV7-2 and TRBJ1-3; 7 nucleotides align to TRBD1. The CDR3 consists of 15 residues. CDR1 and CDR2 (germline): SGHTA, FQGNSA. The trim removed 4 bases at V and 0 bases at J, leaving 3 bases unmatched. The full variable domain, rest sourced from reference TRBV7-2 and TRBJ1-3, is GAGVSQSPSNKVTEKGKDVELRCDPISGHTALYWYRQSLGQGLEFLIYFQGNSAPDKSGLPSDRFSAERTGGSVSTLTIQRTQQEDSAVYLCASSSRTGSGNTIYFGEGSWLTVV.

The chain recombines TRBV3-1 with TRBJ1-2; D not resolved. CDR3 length: 15 residues. Germline CDR1 LGHDT, CDR2 YNNKEL (reference sequence). Trimming shortened V by 0 bases and J by 4 bases, and 12 bases separated the two germline ends. This chain's CDR3 is CASSQDFRAFYGYTF. DNA for the CDR3: TGTGCCAGCAGCCAAGATTTTCGGGCCTTCTATGGCTACACCTTC. Based on the CDR3 plus reference TRBV3-1 and TRBJ1-2, the full variable domain is DTAVSQTPKYLVTQMGNDKSIKCEQNLGHDTMYWYKQDSKKFLKIMFSYNNKELIINETVPNRFSPKSPDKAHLNLHINSLELGDSAVYFCASSQDFRAFYGYTFGSGTRLTVV.

This clonotype has ten or more counts. The chain employs TRBV12-3 or TRBV12-4 and TRBJ2-5; a possible D gene is TRBD1 (5 bases). The V gene lost 5 bases and the J gene lost 3 bases, with 19 bases spanning the gap. CDR3 length equals 16 residues. DNA for the CDR3: TGTGCCAGCAGTCCATTCAGCGACAGAGAAAAAGAGACCCAGTACTTC. Protein sequence: CASSPFSDREKETQYF.

This clonotype showed up many times. This chain links TRBV28 with TRBJ2-7; 9 bases are shared with TRBD2. CDR3 length: 15 amino acids. The trim removed 6 bases at V and 4 bases at J, leaving 10 bases unmatched. Germline lookup yields CDR1 MDHEN and CDR2 SYDVKM. CDR3 loop: CASRPLAGISYEQYF. In nucleotides, the CDR3 is TGTGCCAGCAGACCTCTAGCGGGAATTTCGTACGAGCAGTACTTC.

This clonotype came up many times. The J gene is TRBJ2-3, the V gene TRBV29-1; D might be TRBD1 or TRBD2, each matching 5 bases. CDR3 length equals 13 residues. The V gene lost 4 bases and the J gene lost 0 bases, with 8 bases spanning the gap. Germline loops: CDR1 SQVTM, CDR2 ANQGSEA. The chain's CDR3 is CSVGDPSTDTQYF. In nucleotides, the CDR3 is TGCAGCGTTGGGGACCCCAGCACAGATACGCAGTATTTT.

The chain carries TRBV5-1 and TRBJ2-1; D may be TRBD2 (7 bases). CDR1 is SGHRS and CDR2 is YFSETQ in the germline V gene. This CDR3 is 13 amino acids long. Trimming took off 3 bases at V and 8 bases at J, with 12 bases between the two ends. The DNA for the CDR3 is TGCGCCAGCAGCTGGGGGGGGGCGGATGAGCAGTTCTTC. Amino acid sequence: CASSWGGADEQFF.

The chain joins TRBV19 to TRBJ1-2; D call uncertain. This CDR3 region has 11 residues. Trimming cost V 7 bases and J 2 bases, with 5 bases left between them. CDR1 and CDR2 (germline): LNHDA, SQIVND (reference sequence). CDR3 sequence (DNA): TGTGCCAGTACAGAGAACTATGGCTACACCTTC. Translating gives CASTENYGYTF.

This clonotype was counted many times. V is TRBV10-3 and J is TRBJ2-6, with D possibly called TRBD1 or TRBD2 (5 bases each). V dropped 3 bases and J dropped 4 bases, with 10 bases sitting between them. The CDR3 length is 15 residues. In germline, CDR1 is ENHRY, CDR2 SYGVKD. CDR3 nucleotide sequence: TGTGCCATCAGTGATAAAGGGGACGGGGCCAACGTCCTGACTTTC. It translates to CAISDKGDGANVLTF.

This clonotype was found many times. The CDR3 sequence: CASSLGSSGTGTDTQYF. The CDR3 DNA sequence: TGCGCCAGCAGCTTGGGTTCTAGCGGAACGGGCACAGATACGCAGTATTTT. The rearrangement uses TRBV5-1 and TRBJ2-3; 7 positions match TRBD2. There are 17 residues in the CDR3. Trimming at V came to 0 bases and at J to 1 base, leaving 8 bases not matched to a gene. From germline, CDR1 is SGHRS and CDR2 YFSETQ.

In its sample, this clonotype was seen a few times. The rearrangement links TRBV19 to TRBJ1-1; D may be TRBD1 (5 bases). The germline gives CDR1 LNHDA, CDR2 SQIVND (reference sequence). V lost 5 bases to trimming and J lost 1 base, with 11 bases between them. The CDR3 has 14 residues. The DNA of the CDR3 is TGTGCCAGTAGTGTGACCACAGGGAACACTGAAGCTTTCTTT. It translates to CASSVTTGNTEAFF.

This clonotype has ten or more counts. The J gene is TRBJ2-5, the V gene TRBV5-1; D not resolved. The CDR3 runs 15 residues. The V end lost 7 bases, the J end lost 1 base, and 17 bases lay between the germline ends. The germline V gene has CDR1 SGHRS and CDR2 YFSETQ. CDR3 nucleotides: TGCGCCAGCTCAGCTGGAGTTGGGCCCCAAGAGACCCAGTACTTC. Amino acids: CASSAGVGPQETQYF.

The V gene is TRBV28, the J gene TRBJ2-5; 8 bases match TRBD2. This CDR3 spans 16 amino acids. Germline V lookup: CDR1 MDHEN, CDR2 SYDVKM. V lost 7 bases to trimming and J lost 5 bases; unmatched junction nucleotides: 15. The CDR3 here is CASISTSSGSRETQYF. The CDR3 DNA reads TGTGCCAGCATCTCGACTTCAAGCGGGAGTCGTGAGACCCAGTACTTC.